This TCR beta chain was found in a study of T-cell reconstitution after alpha-beta-depleted transplantation in children. Broader study findings: Approximately two months post-transplant, alpha-beta T cells reportedly originated from several hundred expanded graft clones. Certain patients had high TCRbeta diversity at day 60, and it came from recipient T cells and thymic progenitors that survived.

This clonotype was found many times. Its antigen remains unidentified. This CDR3 contains 15 residues. Germline V gives CDR1 SEHNR, CDR2 FQNEAQ (reference sequence). V shed 5 bases and J 3 bases; nucleotides not matched to a gene: 5. Unique molecular identifiers featured in how the TCRbeta library was prepared. TCRdb re-called the PCR reads with MiXCR, one entry per CDR3 protein. The sample holds approximately 15,000 distinct CDR3 sequences, 4.5% to 6.5% seen once. V gene TRBV7-9 combines with J gene TRBJ1-5; 9 bases agree with TRBD1. The input for sequencing was PBMCs, taken before TCRalphabeta/CD19-depleted stem cell transplant. This receptor was taken from a boy aged 10-17 years with acute lymphoblastic leukemia, due to receive a stem cell transplant. This CDR3 is CASSAGQGTNQPQHF. The CDR3 bases are TGTGCCAGCAGCGCGGGACAGGGTACCAATCAGCCCCAGCATTTT.